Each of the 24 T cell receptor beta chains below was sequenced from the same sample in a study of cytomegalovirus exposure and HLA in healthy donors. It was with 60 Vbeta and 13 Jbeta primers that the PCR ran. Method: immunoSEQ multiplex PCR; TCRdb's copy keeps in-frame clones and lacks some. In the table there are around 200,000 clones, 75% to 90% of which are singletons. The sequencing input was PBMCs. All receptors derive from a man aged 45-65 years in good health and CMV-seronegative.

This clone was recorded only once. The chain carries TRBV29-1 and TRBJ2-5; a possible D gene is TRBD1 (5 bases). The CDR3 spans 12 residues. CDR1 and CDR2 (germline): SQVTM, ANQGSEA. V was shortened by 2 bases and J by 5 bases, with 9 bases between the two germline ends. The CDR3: CSVEFSGETQYF. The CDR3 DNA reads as TGCAGCGTTGAATTTTCAGGGGAGACCCAGTACTTC.

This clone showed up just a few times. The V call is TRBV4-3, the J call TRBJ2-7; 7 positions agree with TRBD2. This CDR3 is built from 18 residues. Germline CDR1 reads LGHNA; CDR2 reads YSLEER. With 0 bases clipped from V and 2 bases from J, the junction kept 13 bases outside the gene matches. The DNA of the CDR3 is TGCGCCAGCAGCCAAGAGCCCCCTCGGCGGGCGGGAGCCTACGAGCAGTACTTC. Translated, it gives CASSQEPPRRAGAYEQYF.

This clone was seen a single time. CDR3: CASSFGLTGTGELFF. The CDR3 bases are TGTGCCAGCAGCTTCGGTCTCACTGGCACCGGGGAGCTGTTTTTT. The chain employs TRBV5-8 and TRBJ2-2; unclear D gene. The CDR3 has 15 amino acids. Germline-derived CDR1 and CDR2 are SGHTS and YDEGEE. Trimming removed 2 bases at V and 4 bases at J, with 12 bases between.

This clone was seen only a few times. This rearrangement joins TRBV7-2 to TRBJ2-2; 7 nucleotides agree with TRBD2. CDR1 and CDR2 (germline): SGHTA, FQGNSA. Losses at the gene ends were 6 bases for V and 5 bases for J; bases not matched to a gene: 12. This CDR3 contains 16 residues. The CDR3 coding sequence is TGTGCCAGCAGTCGCCCCGGCGGGAGAGGAACCGGGGAGCTGTTTTTT. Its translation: CASSRPGGRGTGELFF. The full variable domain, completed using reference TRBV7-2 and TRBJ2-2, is GAGVSQSPSNKVTEKGKDVELRCDPISGHTALYWYRQSLGQGLEFLIYFQGNSAPDKSGLPSDRFSAERTGGSVSTLTIQRTQQEDSAVYLCASSRPGGRGTGELFFGEGSRLTVL.

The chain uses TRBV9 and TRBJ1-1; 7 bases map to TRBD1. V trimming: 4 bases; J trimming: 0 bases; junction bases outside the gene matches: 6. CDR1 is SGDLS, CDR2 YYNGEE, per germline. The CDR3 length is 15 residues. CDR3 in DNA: TGTGCCAGCAGCCCCACGGACAGGATGAACACTGAAGCTTTCTTT. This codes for CASSPTDRMNTEAFF.

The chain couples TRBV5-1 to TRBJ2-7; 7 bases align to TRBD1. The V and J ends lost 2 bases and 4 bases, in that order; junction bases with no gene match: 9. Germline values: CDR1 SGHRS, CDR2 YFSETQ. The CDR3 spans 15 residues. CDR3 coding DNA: TGCGCCAGCAGCTTCCAGGGGGACCTATCTTACGAGCAGTACTTC. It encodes CASSFQGDLSYEQYF.

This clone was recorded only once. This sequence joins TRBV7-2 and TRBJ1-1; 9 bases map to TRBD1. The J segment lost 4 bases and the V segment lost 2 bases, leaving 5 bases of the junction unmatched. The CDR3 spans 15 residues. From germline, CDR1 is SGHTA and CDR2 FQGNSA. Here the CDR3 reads CASSLSGTGITEAFF. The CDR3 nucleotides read TGTGCCAGCAGCTTATCAGGGACAGGGATCACTGAAGCTTTCTTT. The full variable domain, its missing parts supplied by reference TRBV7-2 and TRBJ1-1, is GAGVSQSPSNKVTEKGKDVELRCDPISGHTALYWYRQSLGQGLEFLIYFQGNSAPDKSGLPSDRFSAERTGGSVSTLTIQRTQQEDSAVYLCASSLSGTGITEAFFGQGTRLTVV.

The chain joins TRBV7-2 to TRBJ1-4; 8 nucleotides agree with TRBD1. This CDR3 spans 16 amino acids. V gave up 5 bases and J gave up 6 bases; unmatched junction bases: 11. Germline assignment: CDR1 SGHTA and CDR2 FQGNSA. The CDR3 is CASSPLWTGTYEKLFF. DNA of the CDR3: TGTGCCAGCAGCCCGCTATGGACAGGGACTTATGAAAAACTGTTTTTT.

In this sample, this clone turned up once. The CDR3 loop is CASSRTSGADTQYF. The CDR3, as DNA: TGTGCCAGCTCACGGACTAGCGGGGCAGATACGCAGTATTTT. The V and J genes are TRBV18 and TRBJ2-3, with TRBD2 matching over 12 bases. The J segment lost 4 bases and the V segment lost 4 bases, leaving 0 bases of the junction unmatched. The CDR3 totals 14 residues. Germline lookup yields CDR1 KGHSH and CDR2 LQKENI. Full variable domain (rest looked up from reference TRBV18 and TRBJ2-3): NAGVMQNPRHLVRRRGQEARLRCSPMKGHSHVYWYRQLPEEGLKFMVYLQKENIIDESGMPKERFSAEFPKEGPSILRIQQVVRGDSAAYFCASSRTSGADTQYFGPGTRLTVL.

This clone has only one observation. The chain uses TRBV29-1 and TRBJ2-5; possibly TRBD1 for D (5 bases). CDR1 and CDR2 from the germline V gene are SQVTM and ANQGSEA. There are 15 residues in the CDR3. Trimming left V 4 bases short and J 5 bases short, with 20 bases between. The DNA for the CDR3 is TGCAGCGTTGTGGATGCCAGGGTTGTTAGGGAGACCCAGTACTTC. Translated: CSVVDARVVRETQYF. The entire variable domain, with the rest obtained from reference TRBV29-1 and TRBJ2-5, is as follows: SAVISQKPSRDICQRGTSLTIQCQVDSQVTMMFWYRQQPGQSLTLIATANQGSEATYESGFVIDKFPISRPNLTFSTLTVSNMSPEDSSIYLCSVVDARVVRETQYFGPGTRLLVL.

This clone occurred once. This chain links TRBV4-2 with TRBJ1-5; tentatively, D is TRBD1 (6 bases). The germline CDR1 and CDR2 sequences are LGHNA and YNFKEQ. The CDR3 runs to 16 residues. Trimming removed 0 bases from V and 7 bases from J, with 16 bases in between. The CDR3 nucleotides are TGTGCCAGCAGCCAAGATATGGGGGCGCGGTACCAGCCCCAGCATTTT. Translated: CASSQDMGARYQPQHF.

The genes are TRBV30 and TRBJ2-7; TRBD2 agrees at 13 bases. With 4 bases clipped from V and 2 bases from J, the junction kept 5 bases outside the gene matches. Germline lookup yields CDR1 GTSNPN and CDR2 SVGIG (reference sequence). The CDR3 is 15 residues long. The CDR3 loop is CAWTRGLAGPYEQYF. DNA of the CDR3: TGTGCCTGGACCCGGGGACTAGCGGGACCCTACGAGCAGTACTTC.

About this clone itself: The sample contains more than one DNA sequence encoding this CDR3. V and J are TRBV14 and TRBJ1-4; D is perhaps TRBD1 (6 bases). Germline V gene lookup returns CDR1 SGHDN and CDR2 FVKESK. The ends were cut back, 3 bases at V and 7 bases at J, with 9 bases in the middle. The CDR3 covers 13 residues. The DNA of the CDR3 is TGTGCCAGCAGCCAGGGGGCGGTTGAAAAACTGTTTTTT. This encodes CASSQGAVEKLFF.

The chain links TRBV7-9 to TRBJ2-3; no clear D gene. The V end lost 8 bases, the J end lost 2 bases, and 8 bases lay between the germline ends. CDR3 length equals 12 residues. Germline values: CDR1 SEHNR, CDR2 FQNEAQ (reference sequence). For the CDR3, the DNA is TGTGCCAGCTCCTCCCCCACAGATACGCAGTATTTT. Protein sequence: CASSSPTDTQYF.

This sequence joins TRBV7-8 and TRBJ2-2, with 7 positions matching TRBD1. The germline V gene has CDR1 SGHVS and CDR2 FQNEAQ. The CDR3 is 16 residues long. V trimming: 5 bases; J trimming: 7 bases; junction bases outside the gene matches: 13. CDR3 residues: CASSPRQGRAGGELFF. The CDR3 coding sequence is TGTGCCAGCAGCCCCCGACAGGGTCGGGCGGGCGGGGAGCTGTTTTTT.

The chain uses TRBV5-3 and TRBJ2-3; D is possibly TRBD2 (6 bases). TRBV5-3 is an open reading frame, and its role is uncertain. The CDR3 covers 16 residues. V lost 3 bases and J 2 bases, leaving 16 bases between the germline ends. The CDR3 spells CARSYATSFLTDTQYF. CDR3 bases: TGTGCCAGAAGCTATGCGACTAGTTTCCTCACAGATACGCAGTATTTT.

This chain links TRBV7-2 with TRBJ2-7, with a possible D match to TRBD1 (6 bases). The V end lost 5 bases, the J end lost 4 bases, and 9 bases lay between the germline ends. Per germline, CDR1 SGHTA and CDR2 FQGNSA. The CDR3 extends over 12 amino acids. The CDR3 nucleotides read TGTGCCAGCAGCCCGGACAGATACGAGCAGTACTTC. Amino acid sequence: CASSPDRYEQYF.

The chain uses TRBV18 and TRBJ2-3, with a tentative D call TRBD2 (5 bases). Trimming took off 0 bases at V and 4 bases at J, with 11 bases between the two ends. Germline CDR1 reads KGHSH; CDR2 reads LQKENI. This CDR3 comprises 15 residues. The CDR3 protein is CASSPPSGYADTQYF. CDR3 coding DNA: TGTGCCAGCTCACCACCGTCGGGGTACGCAGATACGCAGTATTTT.

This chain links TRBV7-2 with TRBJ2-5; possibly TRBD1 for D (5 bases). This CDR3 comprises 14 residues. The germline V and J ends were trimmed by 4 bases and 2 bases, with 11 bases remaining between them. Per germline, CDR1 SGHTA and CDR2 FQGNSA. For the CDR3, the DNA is TGTGCCAGCAGCTCGCGAAGGGGACAAGAGACCCAGTACTTC. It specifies CASSSRRGQETQYF. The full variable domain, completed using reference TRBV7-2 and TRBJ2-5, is GAGVSQSPSNKVTEKGKDVELRCDPISGHTALYWYRQSLGQGLEFLIYFQGNSAPDKSGLPSDRFSAERTGGSVSTLTIQRTQQEDSAVYLCASSSRRGQETQYFGPGTRLLVL.

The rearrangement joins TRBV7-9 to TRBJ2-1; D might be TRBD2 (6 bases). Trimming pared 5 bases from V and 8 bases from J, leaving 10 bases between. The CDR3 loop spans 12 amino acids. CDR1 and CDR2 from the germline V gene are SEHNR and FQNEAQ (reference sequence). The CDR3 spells CASSLTSDEQFF. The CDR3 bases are TGTGCCAGCAGCCTGACTAGTGATGAGCAGTTCTTC.

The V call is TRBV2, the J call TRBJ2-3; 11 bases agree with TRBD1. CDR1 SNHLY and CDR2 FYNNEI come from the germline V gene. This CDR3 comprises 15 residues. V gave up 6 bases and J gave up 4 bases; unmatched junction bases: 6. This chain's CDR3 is CASRPDRGLSDTQYF. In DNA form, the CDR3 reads TGTGCCAGCAGGCCGGACAGGGGGCTTTCAGATACGCAGTATTTT.

For the CDR3, the DNA is TGTGCCAGCAGTGAAGCGCAGGGTCTAACGCAGTATTTT. As protein: CASSEAQGLTQYF. This chain joins TRBV2 and TRBJ2-3; D is possibly TRBD1 (5 bases). CDR1 SNHLY and CDR2 FYNNEI come from the germline V gene. The CDR3 runs 13 residues. Trimming removed 0 bases at V and 9 bases at J, with 10 bases between.

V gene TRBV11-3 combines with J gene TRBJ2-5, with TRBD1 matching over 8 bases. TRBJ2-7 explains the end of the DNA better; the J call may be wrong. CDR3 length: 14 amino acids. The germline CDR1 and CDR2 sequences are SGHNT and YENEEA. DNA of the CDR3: TGTGCCAGCAGCCCCCGGACAGGGAAACACGAGCAGTACTTC. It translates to CASSPRTGKHEQYF.

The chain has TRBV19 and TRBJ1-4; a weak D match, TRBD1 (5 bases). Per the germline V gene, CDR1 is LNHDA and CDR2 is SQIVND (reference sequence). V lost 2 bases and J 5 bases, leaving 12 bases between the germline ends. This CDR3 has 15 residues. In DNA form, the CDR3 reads TGTGCCAGTAGTATAAGGGGCAGACAGAATGAAAAACTGTTTTTT. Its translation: CASSIRGRQNEKLFF. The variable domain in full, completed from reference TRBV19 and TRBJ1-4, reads DGGITQSPKYLFRKEGQNVTLSCEQNLNHDAMYWYRQDPGQGLRLIYYSQIVNDFQKGDIAEGYSVSREKKESFPLTVTSAQKNPTAFYLCASSIRGRQNEKLFFGSGTQLSVL.